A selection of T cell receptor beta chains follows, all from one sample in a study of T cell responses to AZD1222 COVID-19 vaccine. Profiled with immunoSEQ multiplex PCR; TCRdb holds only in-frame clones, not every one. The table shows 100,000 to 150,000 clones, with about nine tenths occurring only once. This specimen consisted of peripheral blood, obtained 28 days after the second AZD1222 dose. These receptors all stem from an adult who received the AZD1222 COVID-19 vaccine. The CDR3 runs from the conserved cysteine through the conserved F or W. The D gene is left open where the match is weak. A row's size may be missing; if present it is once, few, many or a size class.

CDR3: CASSSGRLSYEQYF; DNA: TGTGCCAGCAGCTCCGGACGGTTATCCTACGAGCAGTACTTC; J: TRBJ2-7; size: .; V: TRBV7-2; D: .
CDR3: CAWRRQANTEAFF; DNA: TGTGCCTGGAGAAGGCAGGCCAACACTGAAGCTTTCTTT; J: TRBJ1-1; size: .; V: TRBV30; D: .
CDR3: CASSLDQNTEAFF; DNA: TGCGCCAGCAGCTTGGACCAGAACACTGAAGCTTTCTTT; J: TRBJ1-1; size: .; V: TRBV5-1; D: .
CDR3: CASSLRGTGGTDTQYF; DNA: TGTGCCAGCAGCCTAAGAGGGACAGGGGGTACAGATACGCAGTATTTT; J: TRBJ2-3; size: .; V: TRBV5-6; D: TRBD1
CDR3: CASSRTGGDYGYTF; DNA: TGTGCCAGCAGTCGCACAGGGGGGGACTATGGCTACACCTTC; J: TRBJ1-2; size: once; V: TRBV27; D: TRBD1
CDR3: CASSQPDRASGYTF; DNA: TGTGCCAGCAGCCAACCGGACCGGGCGAGCGGCTACACCTTC; J: TRBJ1-2; size: .; V: TRBV4-2; D: .
CDR3: CASSSFGQEAMGYTF; DNA: TGCGCCAGCAGCTCCTTCGGACAGGAAGCTATGGGCTACACCTTC; J: TRBJ1-2; size: .; V: TRBV5-1; D: TRBD1
CDR3: CASSRAGGTGGELFF; DNA: TGTGCCAGCAGTCGAGCGGGGGGCACGGGTGGGGAGCTGTTTTTT; J: TRBJ2-2; size: .; V: TRBV25-1; D: TRBD2
CDR3: CASTSPGRGAEQYF; DNA: TGTGCCAGTACCTCGCCAGGCAGGGGAGCCGAGCAGTACTTC; J: TRBJ2-7; size: .; V: TRBV19; D: .
CDR3: CASTLAGEVNEQFF; DNA: TGTGCCAGTACACTAGCGGGAGAGGTGAATGAGCAGTTCTTC; J: TRBJ2-1; size: .; V: TRBV2; D: TRBD2
CDR3: CASSRGPGRETQYF; DNA: TGTGCCAGCAGCCGCGGGCCCGGGCGGGAGACCCAGTACTTC; J: TRBJ2-5; size: .; V: TRBV7-7; D: .
CDR3: CASSRGDEKLFF; DNA: TGTGCCAGCTCTCGGGGAGATGAAAAACTGTTTTTT; J: TRBJ1-4; size: .; V: TRBV18; D: .
CDR3: CASSTGLARYNEQFF; DNA: TGTGCCAGCAGCACCGGACTAGCAAGGTACAATGAGCAGTTCTTC; J: TRBJ2-1; size: .; V: TRBV11-3; D: TRBD2
CDR3: CASSLGGTYEQYF; DNA: TGTGCCAGCAGCTTGGGCGGCACCTACGAGCAGTACTTC; J: TRBJ2-7; size: once; V: TRBV5-6; D: .
CDR3: CASNPGQGHRDSGSGRETQYF; DNA: TGTGCCAGTAATCCGGGACAGGGCCACCGGGACTCCGGCTCAGGGAGGGAGACCCAGTACTTC; J: TRBJ2-5; size: .; V: TRBV2; D: TRBD1
CDR3: CASSGGQLIAGETQYF; DNA: TGCGCCAGCAGCGGGGGACAGCTAATAGCGGGAGAGACCCAGTACTTC; J: TRBJ2-5; size: .; V: TRBV5-1; D: .
CDR3: CASSLEVGGRGYNEQFF; DNA: TGTGCCAGCAGCCTCGAGGTTGGGGGACGGGGCTACAATGAGCAGTTCTTC; J: TRBJ2-1; size: .; V: TRBV7-9; D: .
CDR3: CASSLRTDSPLHF; DNA: TGTGCCAGCAGTCTGAGGACAGATTCACCCCTCCACTTT; J: TRBJ1-6; size: .; V: TRBV27; D: .
CDR3: CASSPTSGTSYEQYF; DNA: TGCGCCAGCAGCCCTACTAGCGGGACCTCCTACGAGCAGTACTTC; J: TRBJ2-7; size: .; V: TRBV5-1; D: TRBD2
CDR3: CASSVGGGNNSPLHF; DNA: TGTGCCAGCAGCGTAGGTGGGGGCAATAATTCACCCCTCCACTTT; J: TRBJ1-6; size: .; V: TRBV9; D: .
CDR3: CAWGGVSNTQYF; DNA: TGTGCCTGGGGGGGGGTTTCGAATACGCAGTATTTT; J: TRBJ2-3; size: .; V: TRBV30; D: TRBD2
CDR3: CASSPLPAGAGNIQYF; DNA: TGTGCCAGCTCACCATTACCAGCGGGAGCGGGAAACATTCAGTACTTC; J: TRBJ2-4; size: .; V: TRBV18; D: TRBD2
CDR3: CASSVNSFGNTIYF; DNA: TGTGCCAGCAGCGTTAACAGTTTTGGAAACACCATATATTTT; J: TRBJ1-3; size: .; V: TRBV9; D: .
CDR3: CASSLVSGGAGDTQYF; DNA: TGTGCCAGCAGCTTAGTTAGCGGGGGGGCAGGGGATACGCAGTATTTT; J: TRBJ2-3; size: few; V: TRBV7-2; D: TRBD2
CDR3: CASSLFYSRTGINYGYTF; DNA: TGTGCCAGCAGTTTATTCTATTCCAGGACGGGCATTAACTATGGCTACACCTTC; J: TRBJ1-2; size: .; V: TRBV28; D: .
CDR3: CASSLVKNTGELFF; DNA: TGTGCCAGCAGTTTGGTCAAGAACACCGGGGAGCTGTTTTTT; J: TRBJ2-2; size: .; V: TRBV28; D: .
CDR3: CASSLAPRGHLAKNIQYF; DNA: TGTGCCAGCAGTTTGGCCCCCCGGGGCCACCTAGCCAAAAACATTCAGTACTTC; J: TRBJ2-4; size: .; V: TRBV28; D: .
CDR3: CASSPRAGVTEAFF; DNA: TGTGCCAGCAGCCCGAGGGCAGGGGTCACTGAAGCTTTCTTT; J: TRBJ1-1; size: .; V: TRBV7-8; D: .
CDR3: CSVTENTEAFF; DNA: TGCAGCGTGACCGAAAACACTGAAGCTTTCTTT; J: TRBJ1-1; size: .; V: TRBV29-1; D: .
CDR3: CASIGFPMNTEAFF; DNA: TGTGCCAGTATAGGGTTTCCGATGAACACTGAAGCTTTCTTT; J: TRBJ1-1; size: .; V: TRBV19; D: .
CDR3: CASSTGATSTDTQYF; DNA: TGTGCCAGCAGTACGGGAGCAACCAGCACAGATACGCAGTATTTT; J: TRBJ2-3; size: .; V: TRBV6-2/TRBV6-3; D: .
CDR3: CAWGTQGGFHEQYF; DNA: TGTGCCTGGGGGACACAGGGGGGGTTCCACGAGCAGTACTTC; J: TRBJ2-7; size: .; V: TRBV30; D: .
CDR3: CASSPRSPVSTEAFF; DNA: TGCGCCAGCAGCCCTCGATCCCCTGTTAGCACTGAAGCTTTCTTT; J: TRBJ1-1; size: .; V: TRBV5-1; D: .
CDR3: CASSLSGGGSYEQYF; DNA: TGTGCCAGCAGCTTATCAGGGGGTGGCTCCTACGAGCAGTACTTC; J: TRBJ2-7; size: .; V: TRBV7-2; D: TRBD1
CDR3: CASSRRRDIRSGNTIYF; DNA: TGTGCCAGCAGTCGACGCCGGGACATTCGCTCTGGAAACACCATATATTTT; J: TRBJ1-3; size: .; V: TRBV6-6; D: .
CDR3: CASSVERAGDQETQYF; DNA: TGTGCCAGCAGCGTAGAAAGAGCGGGGGACCAAGAGACCCAGTACTTC; J: TRBJ2-5; size: .; V: TRBV9; D: TRBD2
CDR3: CASSVEMRTEAFF; DNA: TGTGCCAGCAGCGTGGAGATGAGAACTGAAGCTTTCTTT; J: TRBJ1-1; size: .; V: TRBV9; D: .
CDR3: CAWSRSQNEKLFF; DNA: TGTGCCTGGAGTCGGTCACAGAATGAAAAACTGTTTTTT; J: TRBJ1-4; size: .; V: TRBV30; D: .
CDR3: CATRAPLYNEQFF; DNA: TGTGCCACCCGAGCCCCCCTCTACAATGAGCAGTTCTTC; J: TRBJ2-1; size: .; V: TRBV2; D: .
CDR3: CASSLMRNTEAFF; DNA: TGTGCCAGCAGCTTAATGCGGAACACTGAAGCTTTCTTT; J: TRBJ1-1; size: .; V: TRBV7-2; D: .